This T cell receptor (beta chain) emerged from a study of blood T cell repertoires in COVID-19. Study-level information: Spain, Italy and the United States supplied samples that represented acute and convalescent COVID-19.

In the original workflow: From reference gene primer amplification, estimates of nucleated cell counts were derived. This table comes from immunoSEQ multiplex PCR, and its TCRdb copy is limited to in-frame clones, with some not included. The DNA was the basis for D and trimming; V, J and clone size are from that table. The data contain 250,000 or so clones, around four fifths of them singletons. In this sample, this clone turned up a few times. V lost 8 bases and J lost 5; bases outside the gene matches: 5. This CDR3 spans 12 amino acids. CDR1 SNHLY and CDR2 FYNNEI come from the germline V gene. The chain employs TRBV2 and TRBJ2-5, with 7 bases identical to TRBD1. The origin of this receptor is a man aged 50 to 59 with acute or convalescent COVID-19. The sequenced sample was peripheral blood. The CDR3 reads CASGQVSETQYF. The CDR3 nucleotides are TGTGCCAGCGGACAGGTGTCGGAGACCCAGTACTTC.